The rows below give T cell receptor beta chains drawn from one sample of a study of blood T cells in healthy people across ages. TCRdb redid the calling of the 5' RACE reads with MiXCR, one entry per CDR3 protein. This table holds under 750,000 distinct CDR3 sequences, around 48% found once. The sample consisted of blood. These receptors were obtained from an older man in good health. Both conserved end residues are part of each CDR3. The D gene is left open where the match is weak. Rows give clone size only sometimes, using once, few, many, or a class for an expanded clone.

TRBJ2-3 | TRBV5-5 | many | - | CASSLDGSSGTSANTQYF | TGTGCCAGCAGCTTGGACGGCTCGAGCGGTACTTCTGCAAATACGCAGTATTTT
TRBJ2-1 | TRBV7-2 | - | TRBD2 | CASSFGPSGSYNEQFF | TGTGCCAGCAGCTTTGGCCCTAGCGGGAGCTACAATGAGCAGTTCTTC
TRBJ2-2 | TRBV6-2/TRBV6-3 | - | TRBD1 | CASLKITPRTGVPGELFF | TGTGCCAGCCTAAAAATTACCCCGAGGACAGGGGTTCCCGGGGAGCTGTTTTTT
TRBJ2-1 | TRBV6-5 | many | - | CASSLGRGGEQFF | TGTGCCAGCAGTTTGGGCAGGGGAGGTGAGCAGTTCTTC
TRBJ2-5 | TRBV28 | few | - | CASRTIAETQYF | TGTGCCAGCAGGACAATCGCGGAGACCCAGTACTTC
TRBJ2-3 | TRBV4-1 | - | TRBD2 | CASRALRETGDTQYF | TGCGCCAGCCGGGCATTGCGGGAGACGGGGGATACGCAGTATTTT
TRBJ2-1 | TRBV20-1 | few | TRBD1 | CSARFPGGGNEQFF | TGCAGTGCTAGGTTCCCAGGGGGCGGGAATGAGCAGTTCTTC
TRBJ2-7 | TRBV20-1 | few | TRBD2 | CSARDQTSGREGFYEQYF | TGCAGTGCTAGAGATCAGACTAGCGGGAGGGAGGGTTTCTACGAGCAGTACTTC
TRBJ2-7 | TRBV28 | - | - | CASSPLGGDAHEQYF | TGTGCCAGCAGTCCCCTGGGAGGAGACGCTCACGAGCAGTACTTC
TRBJ1-4 | TRBV7-9 | - | - | CASSFSPFNEKLFF | TGTGCCAGCAGCTTTAGTCCGTTTAATGAAAAACTGTTTTTT
TRBJ2-3 | TRBV4-3 | many | - | CASSKGPQISGSTDTQYF | TGCGCCAGCAGCAAGGGGCCGCAGATCAGCGGGAGCACAGATACGCAGTATTTT
TRBJ2-1 | TRBV29-1 | - | - | CSVGQASYNEQFF | TGCAGCGTTGGACAGGCTTCATACAATGAGCAGTTCTTC
TRBJ2-7 | TRBV10-3 | - | - | CAITDGSTYEQYF | TGTGCCATCACCGACGGCAGTACCTACGAGCAGTACTTC
TRBJ2-1 | TRBV29-1 | few | - | CSVAALNEQFF | TGCAGCGTTGCGGCTCTCAATGAGCAGTTCTTC
TRBJ2-7 | TRBV4-2 | - | - | CASSHPPGSYEQYF | TGTGCCAGCAGCCATCCCCCGGGCAGCTACGAGCAGTACTTC
TRBJ2-1 | TRBV20-1 | - | - | CSATGRGRNEQFF | TGCAGTGCTACGGGGCGGGGGCGGAATGAGCAGTTCTTC
TRBJ2-7 | TRBV27 | - | TRBD2 | CASSSKLAGAYEQYF | TGTGCCAGCAGTTCCAAACTAGCGGGGGCCTACGAGCAGTACTTC
TRBJ2-4 | TRBV20-1 | - | - | CSASPSTGEQYF | TGCAGTGCTAGTCCCTCGACGGGGGAGCAGTACTTC
TRBJ2-2 | TRBV6-6 | - | TRBD2 | CASTNGAGEGTGELFF | TGTGCCAGCACCAACGGGGCGGGAGAAGGCACCGGGGAGCTGTTTTTT
TRBJ2-3 | TRBV2 | few | - | CAIPNEGGRADTQYF | TGTGCCATCCCGAACGAGGGGGGTAGGGCAGATACGCAGTATTTT
TRBJ2-3 | TRBV29-1 | once | - | CSGRFSTDTQYF | TGCAGCGGGCGGTTTAGCACAGATACGCAGTATTTT
TRBJ2-1 | TRBV3-1 | once | TRBD2 | CASSPSTSGRFEGQFF | TGTGCCAGCAGCCCTTCGACTAGCGGGAGGTTCGAGGGGCAGTTCTTC
TRBJ2-7 | TRBV6-2/TRBV6-3 | - | TRBD2 | CASSDSGRRNEQYF | TGTGCCAGCAGTGACAGCGGGAGGAGGAACGAGCAGTACTTC
TRBJ2-5 | TRBV5-1 | - | - | CASSFTRGGTQYF | TGCGCCAGCAGCTTCACACGGGGTGGGACCCAGTACTTC
TRBJ2-6 | TRBV20-1 | few | - | CSARDHLRGRSGANVLTF | TGCAGTGCTAGAGATCATTTAAGAGGACGCTCTGGGGCCAACGTCCTGACTTTC
TRBJ1-2 | TRBV4-3 | - | - | CASSQESNYGYTF | TGCGCCAGCAGCCAAGAGAGCAACTATGGCTACACCTTC
TRBJ2-1 | TRBV20-1 | few | - | CSAVLGVYNEQFF | TGCAGTGCCGTGCTCGGGGTGTACAATGAGCAGTTCTTC
TRBJ2-7 | TRBV28 | few | - | CASSVSSSYEQYF | TGTGCCAGCAGTGTAAGTAGTTCCTACGAGCAGTACTTC
TRBJ2-4 | TRBV7-2 | - | - | CAGSLGQDIQYF | TGTGCCGGCAGCTTAGGCCAAGACATTCAGTACTTC
TRBJ2-4 | TRBV9 | - | - | CASSVGSDLAKNIQYF | TGTGCCAGCAGCGTAGGGTCAGACCTAGCCAAAAACATTCAGTACTTC
TRBJ2-5 | TRBV13 | - | TRBD1 | CASSPGTGLKETQYF | TGTGCCAGCAGTCCCGGGACAGGGCTCAAGGAGACCCAGTACTTC
TRBJ2-1 | TRBV11-2 | - | TRBD2 | CASSLGVLAGTDYNEQFF | TGTGCCAGCAGCTTAGGGGTCTTAGCGGGGACCGACTACAATGAGCAGTTCTTC
TRBJ2-1 | TRBV30 | few | TRBD2 | CAWERLAGAYNEQFF | TGTGCCTGGGAAAGACTAGCGGGGGCCTACAATGAGCAGTTCTTC
TRBJ2-3 | TRBV7-2 | - | TRBD1 | CASSFTGGAGTDTQYF | TGTGCCAGCAGCTTTACAGGGGGCGCCGGCACAGATACGCAGTATTTT
TRBJ2-5 | TRBV20-1 | - | - | CSARFPATQETQYF | TGCAGTGCTAGATTCCCGGCCACACAAGAGACCCAGTACTTC
TRBJ1-2 | TRBV29-1 | few | - | CSVEPGANYGYTF | TGCAGCGTTGAGCCGGGGGCTAACTATGGCTACACCTTC
TRBJ2-7 | TRBV28 | few | TRBD1 | CASSSPGQGTYEQYF | TGTGCCAGCAGTTCTCCGGGACAGGGAACCTACGAGCAGTACTTC
TRBJ1-2 | TRBV7-9 | - | TRBD1 | CASSSQGAQGYTF | TGTGCCAGCAGCTCCCAGGGGGCGCAGGGCTACACCTTC
TRBJ2-2 | TRBV7-2 | - | - | CASSLVAGSITGELFF | TGTGCCAGCAGCTTAGTTGCAGGGTCTATCACCGGGGAGCTGTTTTTT
TRBJ2-3 | TRBV2 | - | - | CASKGQRAYTDTQYF | TGTGCCAGCAAGGGTCAGCGGGCCTACACAGATACGCAGTATTTT
TRBJ2-1 | TRBV7-9 | few | TRBD1 | CASSLLGTGNNEQFF | TGTGCCAGCAGCCTCCTAGGGACAGGGAACAATGAGCAGTTCTTC
TRBJ2-4 | TRBV3-1 | - | TRBD1 | CASSPPDRAKSIQYF | TGTGCCAGCAGCCCACCAGACAGGGCCAAAAGCATTCAGTACTTC
TRBJ2-1 | TRBV7-9 | few | TRBD2 | CASSVDPGEGQFF | TGTGCCAGCAGCGTAGACCCGGGGGAGGGGCAGTTCTTC
TRBJ1-1 | TRBV6-5 | - | - | CASSDSKGVTEAFF | TGTGCCAGCAGTGACTCCAAAGGGGTCACTGAAGCTTTCTTT
TRBJ2-1 | TRBV20-1 | few | - | CSAPVSKSSYNEQFF | TGCAGTGCTCCCGTCAGCAAGAGCTCCTACAATGAGCAGTTCTTC
TRBJ2-3 | TRBV7-2 | - | - | CASSFSPTTPDTQYF | TGTGCCAGCAGCTTTTCTCCCACCACCCCAGATACGCAGTATTTT
TRBJ2-3 | TRBV7-2 | once | TRBD2 | CASSTYRRGITDMQYF | TGTGCCAGCAGCACCTATAGGCGGGGGATCACAGATATGCAGTATTTT
TRBJ1-5 | TRBV24-1 | - | - | CATSDFVTGYSNQPQHF | TGTGCCACCAGTGATTTTGTGACAGGATATAGCAATCAGCCCCAGCATTTT
TRBJ2-1 | TRBV5-1 | few | TRBD1 | CASSLGPKTGADEQFF | TGCGCCAGCAGCTTGGGTCCCAAAACAGGGGCGGATGAGCAGTTCTTC